The 18 T cell receptor beta chains below come from one sample, sequenced in a study of T-cell reconstitution after alpha-beta-depleted transplantation in children. Molecular barcoding with unique molecular identifiers was used for the TCRbeta library. TCRdb ran MiXCR on the PCR reads and lists one entry per CDR3 protein. The repertoire holds a few hundred thousand distinct CDR3 sequences, around 15% seen once, with 25% to 30% in the top ten. The specimen was PBMCs, mostly from graft donor cells, collected 360 days after TCRalphabeta/CD19-depleted stem cell transplant. These receptors were collected from a boy under two years old who had a stem cell transplant for Wiskott-Aldrich syndrome, so the T cells may come from the graft donor.

This clonotype has a handful of counts. This sequence joins TRBV19 and TRBJ2-7, with D possibly being TRBD1 (6 bases). The V gene's germline CDR1 is LNHDA and CDR2 SQIVND (reference sequence). The ends were cut back, 10 bases at V and 4 bases at J, with 20 bases in the middle. The CDR3 loop spans 14 amino acids. CDR3 sequence reads: CANIPGQGSYEQYF. The CDR3 DNA follows: TGTGCCAACATTCCGGGACAAGGATCATACGAGCAGTACTTC. The complete variable domain, with remaining parts taken from reference TRBV19 and TRBJ2-7, reads DGGITQSPKYLFRKEGQNVTLSCEQNLNHDAMYWYRQDPGQGLRLIYYSQIVNDFQKGDIAEGYSVSREKKESFPLTVTSAQKNPTAFYLCANIPGQGSYEQYFGPGTRLTVT.

The chain has TRBV12-3 or TRBV12-4 and TRBJ1-5; 9 bases are a match to TRBD1. The length of the CDR3 is 15 residues. V gave up 6 bases and J gave up 6 bases; unmatched junction bases: 9. The CDR3 DNA reads as TGTGCCAGCAGCAAAAAGGGACAGGGATCTCAGCCCCAGCATTTT. Translation gives CASSKKGQGSQPQHF.

This clonotype was counted at least ten times. This chain joins TRBV7-6 and TRBJ1-1; D is unresolved. V gave up 3 bases and J gave up 5 bases, with 10 bases separating them. The CDR3 is 13 amino acids. Per the germline V gene, CDR1 is SGHVS and CDR2 is FNYEAQ. The CDR3 loop is CASSFGQITEAFF. CDR3 nucleotide sequence: TGTGCCAGCAGCTTTGGCCAGATTACTGAAGCTTTCTTT.

This chain joins TRBV20-1 and TRBJ2-7; possibly TRBD2 for D (6 bases). CDR3 length: 12 residues. CDR1 is DFQATT, CDR2 SNEGSKA, per germline (reference sequence). Trimming pared 4 bases from V and 3 bases from J, leaving 10 bases between. The CDR3 loop is CSATSGVYEQYF. The CDR3 coding sequence is TGCAGTGCTACCTCGGGGGTCTACGAGCAGTACTTC.

This clonotype was picked up a small number of times. This CDR3 reads CASSFHSGLYEQYF. For the CDR3, the DNA is TGTGCCAGCAGTTTCCACTCGGGCTTGTACGAGCAGTACTTC. The chain joins TRBV28 to TRBJ2-7, with no clear D. CDR1 is MDHEN, CDR2 SYDVKM, per germline. The CDR3 loop spans 14 amino acids. Trimming removed 3 bases from V and 4 bases from J, with 13 bases in between.

The chain links TRBV3-1 to TRBJ2-7; TRBD1 is a possible D gene (6 bases). The CDR3 consists of 14 residues. The V and J ends lost 4 bases and 0 bases respectively, with 10 bases between them. CDR1 is LGHDT and CDR2 is YNNKEL in the germline V gene (reference sequence). CDR3 DNA: TGTGCCAGCAGCCGTGACAGGCGCTCCTACGAGCAGTACTTC. Amino acid sequence: CASSRDRRSYEQYF.

This clonotype has only a few counts. The V call is TRBV28, the J call TRBJ2-5; D not certain. V dropped 2 bases and J dropped 2 bases, with 12 bases sitting between them. The CDR3 sequence is 15 residues long. The V gene's germline CDR1 is MDHEN and CDR2 SYDVKM. The CDR3 DNA reads TGTGCCAGCAGTTTACCCCTATTCGGGCAAGAGACCCAGTACTTC. Translation: CASSLPLFGQETQYF.

V gene TRBV7-6 combines with J gene TRBJ1-3, with D hard to call. V was clipped by 5 bases and J by 0 bases, with 17 bases between them. This CDR3 contains 17 residues. Germline values: CDR1 SGHVS, CDR2 FNYEAQ. CDR3 amino acids: CASSLGVHIGSGNTIYF. DNA of the CDR3: TGTGCCAGCAGCCTCGGAGTACACATTGGCTCTGGAAACACCATATATTTT.

The chain couples TRBV20-1 to TRBJ2-7, with 7 bases fitting TRBD1. CDR3 length: 13 residues. V dropped 6 bases and J dropped 1; count of bases not matched to a gene: 6. The germline gives CDR1 DFQATT, CDR2 SNEGSKA (reference sequence). Here the CDR3 DNA reads TGCAGTGCGAGGACAGGCCGATCCTACGAGCAGTACTTC. This codes for CSARTGRSYEQYF.

The gene calls are TRBV6-5 and TRBJ1-1; the D gene is possibly TRBD1 (5 bases). This CDR3 has 15 amino acids. The germline gives CDR1 MNHEY, CDR2 SVGAGI. V lost 2 bases and J lost 2, with 12 bases in between. The CDR3 sequence is CASSYGGAINTEAFF. The CDR3 region has the DNA TGTGCCAGCAGTTACGGAGGGGCGATAAACACTGAAGCTTTCTTT.

The V and J genes are TRBV15 and TRBJ2-7, with D possibly being TRBD2 (5 bases). Germline assignment: CDR1 LNHNV and CDR2 YYDKDF (reference sequence). V dropped 0 bases and J dropped 1 base, with 7 bases sitting between them. The CDR3 runs to 14 residues. The chain's CDR3 is CATSREGSSYEQYF. As DNA, the CDR3 is TGTGCCACCAGCAGAGAGGGGAGTTCCTACGAGCAGTACTTC. The variable domain in full, completed from reference TRBV15 and TRBJ2-7, reads DAMVIQNPRYQVTQFGKPVTLSCSQTLNHNVMYWYQQKSSQAPKLLFHYYDKDFNNEADTPDNFQSRRPNTSFCFLDIRSPGLGDTAMYLCATSREGSSYEQYFGPGTRLTVT.

This chain joins TRBV19 and TRBJ1-1, with a weak D call TRBD1 (5 bases). Germline CDR1 and CDR2: LNHDA and SQIVND (reference sequence). The CDR3 loop spans 15 amino acids. V was clipped by 4 bases and J by 5 bases, with 17 bases between them. CDR3 protein: CASSRQGGMRTEAFF. Here the CDR3 DNA reads TGTGCCAGTAGTAGGCAGGGAGGTATGAGGACTGAAGCTTTCTTT.

This sequence joins TRBV7-2 and TRBJ2-7; D may be TRBD1 or TRBD2 (6 bases each). V gave up 1 base and J gave up 0 bases, with 13 bases separating them. The CDR3 contains 16 residues. In germline, CDR1 is SGHTA, CDR2 FQGNSA. The DNA of the CDR3 is TGTGCCAGCAGCTTAGTGATCTGGGGGGCCTCCTACGAGCAGTACTTC. This codes for CASSLVIWGASYEQYF. Based on the CDR3 plus reference TRBV7-2 and TRBJ2-7, the full variable domain is GAGVSQSPSNKVTEKGKDVELRCDPISGHTALYWYRQSLGQGLEFLIYFQGNSAPDKSGLPSDRFSAERTGGSVSTLTIQRTQQEDSAVYLCASSLVIWGASYEQYFGPGTRLTVT.

This clonotype was detected many times. J is TRBJ2-3 and V is TRBV7-2; 7 nucleotides line up with TRBD2. Germline trimming cut 1 base from V and 4 bases from J; bases unmatched to any gene: 2. CDR3 length: 14 residues. Germline assignment: CDR1 SGHTA and CDR2 FQGNSA. This CDR3 is CASSLGLAADTQYF. The CDR3 bases are TGTGCCAGCAGCTTAGGACTAGCAGCAGATACGCAGTATTTT.

In its sample, this clonotype was seen a few times. The V call is TRBV18, the J call TRBJ2-7, with D hard to call. The CDR3 covers 15 residues. The germline V gene has CDR1 KGHSH and CDR2 LQKENI. V lost 3 bases and J 2 bases, leaving 14 bases between the germline ends. The CDR3 DNA is TGTGCCAGCTCACCTGACCGGAATGGTCCCTACGAGCAGTACTTC. Translated, it gives CASSPDRNGPYEQYF.

The chain has TRBV29-1 and TRBJ2-7; D call uncertain. This CDR3 has 13 amino acids. The germline V gene encodes CDR1 SQVTM and CDR2 ANQGSEA. Between the trimmed V and J ends, which lost 1 base and 0 bases, there was a span of 7 bases. The CDR3 reads CSVEGISSYEQYF. CDR3 in DNA: TGCAGCGTTGAAGGGATAAGCTCCTACGAGCAGTACTTC.

This clonotype was observed a few times. V gene TRBV20-1 combines with J gene TRBJ2-3; 9 bases are a match to TRBD2. Germline CDR1 DFQATT, CDR2 SNEGSKA (reference sequence). The V segment lost 0 bases and the J segment 1 base; nucleotides outside the gene matches: 5. The CDR3 covers 16 residues. The DNA for the CDR3 is TGCAGTGCTAGAGATCCGGTAGCGGGAGGCACAGATACGCAGTATTTT. Translating gives CSARDPVAGGTDTQYF.

This clonotype was observed a few times. The CDR3 DNA is TGCAGCGTTGAGGAGTATTTATTGCAGAAGTACCAAGAGACCCAGTACTTC. It specifies CSVEEYLLQKYQETQYF. This chain links TRBV29-1 with TRBJ2-5; D uncertain. The germline gives CDR1 SQVTM, CDR2 ANQGSEA. The CDR3 has 17 residues. Trimming shortened V by 3 bases and J by 0 bases, and 20 bases separated the two germline ends.